Given below is one T cell receptor beta chain in context. This sample is drawn from a study of blood T cell repertoires in COVID-19. The wider study: Sites in the United States, Italy and Spain provided acute and convalescent COVID-19 samples.

Germline assignment: CDR1 SNHLY and CDR2 FYNNEI. The ends lost 8 bases at V and 0 bases at J; junction bases unmatched: 7. The CDR3 contains 15 residues. The method was immunoSEQ multiplex PCR; TCRdb's version includes in-frame clones alone and lacks a portion of them. This table holds approximately 230,000 clones, around 80% found once. The participants were between roughly 18 and 90 years old and came from about two dozen US areas. Among Cohort 3 donors, those recovered had two negative PCRs, clearance, or symptom resolution. The V call is TRBV2, the J call TRBJ1-5, with 7 bases that match TRBD1. Input material: PBMCs or T cells enriched from blood (not recorded which). The sequence derives from a man aged 40-49 years who had recovered from COVID-19. CDR3 region: CASRDREYSNQPQHF. For the CDR3, the DNA is TGTGCCAGCCGCGACAGGGAGTATAGCAATCAGCCCCAGCATTTT. Full variable domain (remainder filled in from reference TRBV2 and TRBJ1-5): EPEVTQTPSHQVTQMGQEVILRCVPISNHLYFYWYRQILGQKVEFLVSFYNNEISEKSEIFDDQFSVERPDGSNFTLKIRSTKLEDSAMYFCASRDREYSNQPQHFGDGTRLSIL.